The 2 T cell receptor beta chains below were found in one sample sequenced in a study of PD-1 blockade in mismatch repair-deficient tumors. The method was immunoSEQ multiplex PCR; TCRdb's version includes in-frame clones alone and lacks a portion of them. The sample lists more than 85,000 clones; 82% were seen once. The source material was peripheral blood, sampled roughly eight months after starting pembrolizumab. The receptors shown here come from an adult with mismatch repair-deficient cancer.

The CDR3 here is CASSLTGVDEQFF. The CDR3 region has the DNA TGTGCCAGCAGCTTAACAGGGGTGGATGAGCAGTTCTTC. The rearrangement uses TRBV11-3 and TRBJ2-1; TRBD1 matches at 7 bases. Germline V gene sequence: CDR1 SGHNT, CDR2 YENEEA. Trimming took 2 bases from V and 8 from J; bases not matched to a gene: 3. The CDR3 is 13 residues long.

The sample holds a few counts of this clone. The chain couples TRBV28 to TRBJ2-7; D not certain. The germline V gene encodes CDR1 MDHEN and CDR2 SYDVKM. The CDR3 has 13 amino acids. The V end was cut by 4 bases, the J end by 4 bases, with 11 bases between. Here the CDR3 reads CASSSSDSYEQYF. DNA for the CDR3: TGTGCCAGCAGTTCCTCCGACTCGTACGAGCAGTACTTC.